The rows below give T cell receptor beta chains drawn from one sample of a study of breast tumors, draining lymph nodes, adjacent tissues. TCRdb re-derived calls from the multiplex PCR reads in MiXCR, one entry per CDR3 protein. This sample has around 130,000 distinct CDR3 sequences; about 33% occur once, and the top ten carry roughly 2.3%. The sequenced sample consisted of axillary lymph node tissue. The receptor source for this set is a female donor with breast cancer. Some clones in this sample may be carry-over from other donors' samples. The CDR3 runs from the conserved cysteine through the conserved F or W. D genes are given only for firm matches. Clone size is stated in some rows and not others, as once, few, many or a class when expanded.

J | V | size | length | D | CDR3 | DNA
TRBJ1-2 | TRBV6-2/TRBV6-3 | many | 14 | NA | CASSSRGSIGGYTF | TGTGCCAGCAGCTCGCGGGGATCAATCGGGGGCTACACCTTC
TRBJ2-5 | TRBV30 | many | 12 | TRBD1 | CAWGQGSQTQYF | TGTGCCTGGGGACAGGGGTCGCAGACCCAGTACTTC
TRBJ2-7 | TRBV29-1 | NA | 12 | TRBD1 | CSVGTGGYEQYF | TGCAGCGTTGGGACAGGGGGTTACGAGCAGTACTTC
TRBJ1-4 | TRBV20-1 | many | 16 | NA | CSARVGRRATNEKLFF | TGCAGTGCTAGAGTAGGCAGACGGGCAACTAATGAAAAACTGTTTTTT
TRBJ2-2 | TRBV2 | NA | 15 | TRBD2 | CASSGTSGALGELFF | TGTGCCAGCAGTGGGACTAGCGGGGCGTTAGGGGAGCTGTTCTTT
TRBJ1-5 | TRBV30 | many | 14 | NA | CAWSTGLATQPQHF | TGTGCCTGGAGTACGGGGCTGGCCACTCAGCCCCAGCATTTT
TRBJ2-1 | TRBV18 | NA | 16 | TRBD1 | CASSPALGQGNNEQFF | TGTGCCAGCTCACCGGCCTTGGGACAGGGCAACAATGAGCAGTTCTTC
TRBJ2-1 | TRBV18 | few | 16 | NA | CASSPPTGGGHNEQFF | TGTGCCAGCTCGCCCCCGACAGGAGGGGGCCACAATGAGCAGTTCTTC
TRBJ1-6 | TRBV6-1 | NA | 14 | TRBD1 | CASSGRTGLSPLHF | TGTGCCAGCAGTGGGCGGACAGGCCTCTCACCCCTCCACTTT
TRBJ1-6 | TRBV19 | many | 14 | TRBD1 | CASMGTGWLSPLHF | TGTGCCAGTATGGGGACAGGGTGGTTGTCACCCCTCCACTTT
TRBJ2-5 | TRBV7-2 | NA | 14 | NA | CASSLAGTLKTQYF | TGTGCCAGCAGCTTAGCGGGGACCTTGAAGACCCAGTACTTC
TRBJ1-2 | TRBV29-1 | many | 15 | NA | CSVEDQARMNYGYTF | TGCAGCGTTGAAGATCAAGCCAGGATGAACTATGGCTACACCTTC
TRBJ2-1 | TRBV7-3 | many | 16 | NA | CASSLKASSSYNEQFF | TGTGCCAGCAGCTTAAAGGCCAGTTCCTCCTACAATGAGCAGTTCTTC
TRBJ2-7 | TRBV5-8 | NA | 15 | TRBD1 | CASSDGQGAHYEQYF | TGTGCCAGCAGCGACGGACAGGGGGCTCACTACGAGCAGTACTTC
TRBJ2-5 | TRBV7-2 | many | 15 | TRBD2 | CASSLFAGVGETQYF | TGTGCCAGCAGCTTATTTGCGGGGGTCGGCGAGACCCAGTACTTC
TRBJ1-2 | TRBV13 | many | 10 | TRBD1 | CASSLEGALF | TGTGCCAGCAGCTTAGAGGGGGCGCTTTTC
TRBJ2-3 | TRBV5-1 | many | 14 | NA | CASSLGRGADTQYF | TGCGCCAGCAGCTTGGGCAGGGGCGCAGATACGCAGTATTTT
TRBJ1-3 | TRBV28 | few | 15 | NA | CASTDGLLSGNTIYF | TGTGCCAGCACCGACGGACTTCTCTCTGGAAACACCATATATTTT
TRBJ1-6 | TRBV6-5 | NA | 13 | TRBD1 | CASGYRGMTPLHF | TGTGCCAGCGGTTACAGGGGGATGACTCCCCTCCACTTT
TRBJ1-4 | TRBV27 | NA | 15 | TRBD1 | CASSRTSIQGGKLFF | TGTGCCAGCAGTCGCACGAGTATACAGGGGGGAAAACTGTTTTTT
TRBJ1-2 | TRBV6-5 | few | 14 | NA | CASSHSVQGYGYTF | TGTGCCAGCAGTCACTCGGTACAGGGCTATGGCTACACCTTC
TRBJ1-2 | TRBV6-5 | NA | 14 | NA | CASSPPRAFCGYTF | TGTGCCAGCAGTCCCCCCCGGGCTTTCTGTGGCTACACCTTC
TRBJ2-2 | TRBV5-4 | NA | 18 | NA | CASSQELGGGENTGELFF | TGTGCCAGCAGCCAAGAACTAGGGGGGGGGGAAAACACCGGGGAGCTGTTTTTT
TRBJ1-2 | TRBV6-5 | many | 13 | NA | CASSLSWSYGYTF | TGTGCCAGCAGTTTATCATGGAGCTATGGCTACACCTTC
TRBJ1-1 | TRBV9 | NA | 16 | NA | CASSVEGETGDTEAFF | TGTGCCAGCAGCGTAGAGGGGGAGACAGGTGACACTGAAGCTTTCTTT
TRBJ1-2 | TRBV6-5 | many | 13 | NA | CASSNGGVYGYTF | TGTGCCAGCAGCAACGGGGGGGTCTATGGCTACACCTTC
TRBJ1-5 | TRBV15 | many | 17 | TRBD1 | CATSRSPGQGVNQPQHF | TGTGCCACCAGCAGATCCCCGGGACAGGGGGTAAATCAGCCCCAGCATTTT
TRBJ2-7 | TRBV10-3 | many | 11 | NA | CAISEGDEQYF | TGTGCCATCAGTGAGGGGGACGAGCAGTACTTC
TRBJ1-2 | TRBV18 | many | 15 | TRBD1 | CASSPRGQVEYGYTF | TGTGCCAGCTCACCACGAGGACAGGTGGAGTATGGCTACACCTTC
TRBJ2-7 | TRBV3-1 | many | 15 | NA | CASSPALTGGYEQYF | TGTGCCAGCAGCCCAGCCCTGACTGGCGGCTACGAGCAGTACTTC
TRBJ2-3 | TRBV19 | many | 15 | TRBD1 | CASRKQGAGTDTQYF | TGTGCCAGTAGGAAACAGGGGGCGGGCACAGATACGCAGTATTTT
TRBJ2-3 | TRBV10-3 | NA | 16 | TRBD2 | CAISVAIAGGADTQYF | TGTGCCATCAGTGTGGCGATAGCGGGGGGGGCAGATACGCAGTATTTT
TRBJ2-7 | TRBV7-6 | many | 16 | TRBD2 | CASSPLSGGPPYEQYF | TGTGCCAGCAGCCCCCTTAGCGGGGGACCTCCCTACGAGCAGTACTTC
TRBJ2-2 | TRBV27 | NA | 15 | NA | CASPTGQGMNGELFF | TGTGCCAGCCCCACGGGGCAGGGTATGAACGGGGAGCTGTTTTTT
TRBJ2-5 | TRBV11-2 | many | 15 | NA | CASSLDGGRGETQYF | TGTGCCAGCAGCTTAGATGGGGGTCGAGGAGAGACCCAGTACTTC
TRBJ1-6 | TRBV3-1 | few | 16 | TRBD1 | CASSQDLGTGNSPLHF | TGCGCCAGCAGCCAAGATTTAGGGACAGGGAATTCACCCCTCCACTTT
TRBJ2-1 | TRBV5-1 | many | 16 | TRBD1 | CASSALQGALYNEQFF | TGCGCCAGCAGCGCTTTACAGGGGGCCTTATACAATGAGCAGTTCTTC
TRBJ2-7 | TRBV6-6 | few | 15 | NA | CASSYSRHLSYEQYF | TGTGCCAGCAGTTACTCTAGACACCTCTCCTACGAGCAGTACTTC
TRBJ1-2 | TRBV27 | many | 16 | TRBD1 | CASPREDRGPGCGYTF | TGTGCCAGCCCGAGGGAGGACAGGGGCCCAGGATGTGGCTACACCTTC
TRBJ1-6 | TRBV7-6 | NA | 18 | NA | CASSLGLITGASNSPLHF | TGTGCCAGCAGCTTAGGTTTGATAACGGGGGCGAGTAATTCACCCCTCCACTTT
TRBJ1-1 | TRBV6-5 | NA | 14 | NA | CASSYSGQFTEAFF | TGTGCCAGCAGTTACTCCGGCCAGTTCACTGAAGCTTTCTTT
TRBJ2-7 | TRBV24-1 | NA | 16 | TRBD1 | CATSDSVRTGGREQYF | TGTGCCACCAGTGATTCGGTCAGGACAGGGGGCCGCGAGCAGTACTTC
TRBJ1-1 | TRBV2 | few | 14 | NA | CASSQFGGGTEAFF | TGTGCCAGCAGTCAATTCGGGGGGGGCACTGAAGCTTTCTTT
TRBJ2-1 | TRBV7-8 | NA | 13 | TRBD1 | CASSPGGQGQQFF | TGTGCCAGCAGCCCGGGGGGACAGGGGCAGCAGTTCTTC
TRBJ2-5 | TRBV18 | many | 13 | NA | CVSSATVQETQYF | TGTGTCAGCTCGGCGACAGTCCAAGAGACCCAGTACTTC
TRBJ2-4 | TRBV7-9 | many | 15 | TRBD1 | CASSSPGTGGDIQYF | TGTGCCAGCAGCTCACCCGGGACAGGGGGGGACATTCAGTACTTC
TRBJ2-2 | TRBV4-2 | many | 17 | TRBD1 | CASSQRGRQGNTGELFF | TGTGCCAGCAGCCAGAGGGGCCGACAGGGTAACACCGGGGAGCTGTTTTTT
TRBJ1-5 | TRBV10-1 | NA | 12 | NA | CASSDGDQPQHF | TGCGCCAGCAGTGACGGTGATCAGCCCCAGCATTTT
TRBJ2-5 | TRBV5-4 | NA | 17 | TRBD2 | CASSDGSSGGREETQYF | TGTGCCAGCAGCGACGGCTCTAGCGGGGGGAGAGAAGAGACCCAGTACTTC
TRBJ1-6 | TRBV10-2 | many | 15 | NA | CASKGVPGEYSPLHF | TGCGCCAGCAAAGGGGTCCCCGGGGAATATTCACCCCTCCACTTT
TRBJ2-2 | TRBV11-3 | many | 13 | NA | CASSLVLTGELFF | TGTGCCAGCAGCTTAGTACTAACCGGGGAGCTGTTTTTT
TRBJ2-5 | TRBV28 | NA | 13 | NA | CASSFEGGGTQYF | TGTGCCAGCAGTTTTGAGGGGGGGGGGACCCAGTACTTC
TRBJ1-3 | TRBV4-3 | once | 10 | NA | CASSRDTIYF | TGCGCCAGCAGCCGGGACACCATATATTTT
TRBJ1-4 | TRBV9 | NA | 13 | NA | CASSKAVDEKLFF | TGTGCCAGCAGCAAGGCGGTGGATGAAAAACTGTTTTTT